The sequence of this TCR beta chain was determined in a study of tumor and adjacent non-tumor tissue in lung cancer. For the study at large: The cohort had about twelve adenocarcinoma, 2 squamous cell and 1 small cell patients. Each sample yielded 3.5 million to 4.5 million productive TCRbeta reads on average. Whole-study findings and limits: Significantly higher TCR diversity was found in tumor than normal lung.

A modified ARM-PCR protocol with three rounds of nested PCR amplified TCRbeta. MiXCR was run by TCRdb on the multiplex PCR reads, yielding one entry per CDR3 protein. The profile shows 100,000 or so distinct CDR3 sequences, roughly 80% of them singletons. This sample's RNA came from whole unsorted tissue. The normal lung tissue was taken more than 3 cm from the tumor edge. Note on this clonotype: What it recognizes is unknown. At one end the junction does not follow the germline gene, possibly because of a read error.

The CDR3 has 15 residues. This clonotype was sampled from a man between 60 and 75 years old with small cell lung cancer. V and J are TRBV12-3 or TRBV12-4 and TRBJ2-2, with D possibly matching TRBD1 (5 bases). The sequenced sample consisted of distant non-tumor lung tissue. This chain's CDR3 is CASSSHGASTGQLFF. The CDR3 bases are TGTGCCAGCAGTTCACATGGGGCAAGCACCGGGCAGCTGTTTTTT.